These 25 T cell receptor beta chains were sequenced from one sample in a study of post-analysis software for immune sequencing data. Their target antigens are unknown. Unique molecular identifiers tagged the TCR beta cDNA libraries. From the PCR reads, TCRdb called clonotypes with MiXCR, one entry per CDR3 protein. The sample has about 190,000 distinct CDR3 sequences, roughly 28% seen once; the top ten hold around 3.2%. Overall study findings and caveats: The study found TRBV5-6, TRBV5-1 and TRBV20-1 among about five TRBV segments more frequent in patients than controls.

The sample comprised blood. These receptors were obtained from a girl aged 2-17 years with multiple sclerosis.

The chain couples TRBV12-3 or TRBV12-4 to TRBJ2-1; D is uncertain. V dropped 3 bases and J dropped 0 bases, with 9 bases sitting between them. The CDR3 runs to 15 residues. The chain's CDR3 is CASSFESSSYNEQFF. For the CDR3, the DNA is TGTGCCAGCAGTTTTGAGTCTAGCTCCTACAATGAGCAGTTCTTC.

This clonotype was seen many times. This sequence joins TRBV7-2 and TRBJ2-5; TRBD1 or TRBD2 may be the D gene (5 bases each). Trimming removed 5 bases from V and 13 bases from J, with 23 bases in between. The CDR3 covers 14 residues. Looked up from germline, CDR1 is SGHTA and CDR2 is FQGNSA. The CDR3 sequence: CASSPRGSGPWWYF. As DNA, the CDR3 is TGTGCCAGCAGCCCGAGGGGATCCGGGCCCTGGTGGTACTTC.

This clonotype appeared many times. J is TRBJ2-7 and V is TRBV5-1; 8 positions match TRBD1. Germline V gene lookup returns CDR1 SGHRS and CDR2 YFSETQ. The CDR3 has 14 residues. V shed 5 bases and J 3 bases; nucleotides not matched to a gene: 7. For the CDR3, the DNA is TGCGCCAGCAGACATGGGACAGGCGGCTACGAGCAGTACTTC. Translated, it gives CASRHGTGGYEQYF.

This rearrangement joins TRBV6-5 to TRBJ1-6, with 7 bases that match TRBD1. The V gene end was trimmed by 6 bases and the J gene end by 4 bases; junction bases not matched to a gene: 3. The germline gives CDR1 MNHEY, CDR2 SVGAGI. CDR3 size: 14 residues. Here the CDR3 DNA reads TGTGCCAGCAGCCAACAGGGGTATAATTCACCCCTCCACTTT. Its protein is CASSQQGYNSPLHF.

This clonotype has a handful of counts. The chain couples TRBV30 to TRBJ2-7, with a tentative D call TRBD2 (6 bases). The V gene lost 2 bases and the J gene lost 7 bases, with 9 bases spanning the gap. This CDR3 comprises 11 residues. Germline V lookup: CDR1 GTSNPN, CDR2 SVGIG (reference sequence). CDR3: CAWSSEGEQYF. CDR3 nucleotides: TGTGCCTGGAGTTCGGAGGGGGAGCAGTACTTC.

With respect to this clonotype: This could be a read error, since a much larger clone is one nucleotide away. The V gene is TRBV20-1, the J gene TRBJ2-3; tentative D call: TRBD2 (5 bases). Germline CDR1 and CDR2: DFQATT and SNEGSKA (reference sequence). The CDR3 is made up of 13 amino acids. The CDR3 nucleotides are TGCAGTACTAGAGTCTCTAGCACAGATACGCAGTATTTT. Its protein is CSTRVSSTDTQYF.

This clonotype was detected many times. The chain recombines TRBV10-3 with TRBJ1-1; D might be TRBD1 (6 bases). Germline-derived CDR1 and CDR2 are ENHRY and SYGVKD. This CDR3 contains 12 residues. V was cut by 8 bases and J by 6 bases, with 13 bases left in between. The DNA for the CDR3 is TGTGCCATCGGCGGCAGGGGACCTGAAGCTTTCTTT. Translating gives CAIGGRGPEAFF.

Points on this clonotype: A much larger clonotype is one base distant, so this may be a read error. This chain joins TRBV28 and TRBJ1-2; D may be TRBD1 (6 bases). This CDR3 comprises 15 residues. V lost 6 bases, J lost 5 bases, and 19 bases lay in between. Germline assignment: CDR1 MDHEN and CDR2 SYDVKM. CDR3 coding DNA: TGTGCCAGCAGCCGCTTCGGACAGACCGCATATGGCTACACCTTC. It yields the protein CASSRFGQTAYGYTF.

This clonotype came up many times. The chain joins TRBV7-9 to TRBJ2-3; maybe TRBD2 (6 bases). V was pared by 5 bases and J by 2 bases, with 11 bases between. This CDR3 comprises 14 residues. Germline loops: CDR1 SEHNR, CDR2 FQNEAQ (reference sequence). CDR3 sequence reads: CASSVPGLTDTQYF. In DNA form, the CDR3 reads TGTGCCAGCAGCGTCCCGGGACTCACAGATACGCAGTATTTT.

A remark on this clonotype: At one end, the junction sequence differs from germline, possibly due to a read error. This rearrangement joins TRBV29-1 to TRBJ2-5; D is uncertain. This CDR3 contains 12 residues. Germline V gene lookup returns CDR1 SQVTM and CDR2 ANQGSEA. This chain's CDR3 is CSVEGPFPQQYF. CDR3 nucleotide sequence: TGCAGCGTGGAAGGACCGTTCCCGCAGCAGTACTTC.

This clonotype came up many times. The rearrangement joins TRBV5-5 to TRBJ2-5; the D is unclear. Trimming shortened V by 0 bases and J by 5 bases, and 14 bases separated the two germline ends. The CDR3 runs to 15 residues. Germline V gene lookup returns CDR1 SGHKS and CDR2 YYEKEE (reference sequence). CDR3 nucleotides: TGTGCCAGCAGCTTGGGGCTTTTCTTGGCGGAGACCCAGTACTTC. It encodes CASSLGLFLAETQYF.

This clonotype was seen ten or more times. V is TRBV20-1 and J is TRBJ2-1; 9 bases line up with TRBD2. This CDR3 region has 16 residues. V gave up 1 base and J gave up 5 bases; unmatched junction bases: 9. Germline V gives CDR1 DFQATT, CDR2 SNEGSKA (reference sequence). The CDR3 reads CSARVAGATLNNEQFF. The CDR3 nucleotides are TGCAGTGCTAGAGTAGCGGGAGCGACCCTGAACAATGAGCAGTTCTTC.

The CDR3: CSVATGGVRETNEKLFF. The CDR3 DNA is TGCAGCGTGGCCACAGGGGGAGTTCGGGAAACTAATGAAAAACTGTTTTTT. This rearrangement joins TRBV29-1 to TRBJ1-4, with 8 bases that match TRBD1. Unmatched junction bases numbered 13, after V lost 6 bases and J lost 1 base. Per the germline V gene, CDR1 is SQVTM and CDR2 is ANQGSEA. The CDR3 totals 17 residues.

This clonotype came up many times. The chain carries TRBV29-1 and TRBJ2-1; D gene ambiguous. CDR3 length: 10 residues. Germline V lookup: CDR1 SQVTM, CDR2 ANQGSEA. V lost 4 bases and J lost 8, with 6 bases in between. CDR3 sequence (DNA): TGCAGCGTTGCATACCATGAGCAGTTCTTC. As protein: CSVAYHEQFF.

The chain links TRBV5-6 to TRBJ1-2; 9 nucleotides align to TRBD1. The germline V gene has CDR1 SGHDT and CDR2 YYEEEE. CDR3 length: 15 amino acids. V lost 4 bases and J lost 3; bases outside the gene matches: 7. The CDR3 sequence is CASSGGTGWDYGYTF. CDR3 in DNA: TGTGCCAGCAGCGGCGGGACAGGGTGGGACTATGGCTACACCTTC. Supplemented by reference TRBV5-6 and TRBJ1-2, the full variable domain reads DAGVTQSPTHLIKTRGQQVTLRCSPKSGHDTVSWYQQALGQGPQFIFQYYEEEERQRGNFPDRFSGHQFPNYSSELNVNALLLGDSALYLCASSGGTGWDYGYTFGSGTRLTVV.

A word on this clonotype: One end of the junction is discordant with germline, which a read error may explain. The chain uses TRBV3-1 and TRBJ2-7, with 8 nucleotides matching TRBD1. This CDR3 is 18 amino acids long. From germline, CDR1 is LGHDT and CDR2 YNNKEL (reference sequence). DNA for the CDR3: TGTGCCAGCAGCCTCCTTCCGGGACAGGTGGGAAGCTCCCACGAGCAGTACTTC. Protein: CASSLLPGQVGSSHEQYF.

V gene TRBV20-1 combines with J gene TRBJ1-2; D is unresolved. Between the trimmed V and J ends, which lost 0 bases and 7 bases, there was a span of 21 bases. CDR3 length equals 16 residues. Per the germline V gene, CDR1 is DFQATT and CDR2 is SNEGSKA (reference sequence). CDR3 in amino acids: CSARDGGRSFSGGYTF. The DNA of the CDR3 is TGCAGTGCTAGAGATGGAGGTCGGTCCTTTTCCGGTGGCTACACCTTC.

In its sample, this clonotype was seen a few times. This CDR3 reads CASSQLDSPPYEQYF. CDR3 nucleotides: TGCGCCAGCAGCCAACTAGACAGCCCCCCCTACGAGCAGTACTTC. The chain joins TRBV4-1 to TRBJ2-7, with D possibly matching TRBD1 (5 bases). Germline lookup yields CDR1 MGHRA and CDR2 YSYEKL. Trimming stripped 2 bases from V and 2 bases from J, with 13 bases between. The CDR3 is 15 amino acids.

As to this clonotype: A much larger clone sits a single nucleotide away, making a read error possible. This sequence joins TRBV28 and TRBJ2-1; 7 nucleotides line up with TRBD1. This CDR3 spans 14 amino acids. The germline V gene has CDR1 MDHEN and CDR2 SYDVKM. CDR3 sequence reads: CASSPGTDYNELFF. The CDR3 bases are TGTGCCAGCAGTCCCGGGACAGACTACAATGAGCTGTTCTTC.

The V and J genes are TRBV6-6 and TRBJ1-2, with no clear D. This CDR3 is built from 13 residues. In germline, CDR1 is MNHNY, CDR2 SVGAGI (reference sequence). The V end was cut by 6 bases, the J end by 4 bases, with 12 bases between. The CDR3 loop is CASRYKGGYGYTF. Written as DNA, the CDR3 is TGTGCCAGCAGGTACAAGGGAGGCTATGGCTACACCTTC.

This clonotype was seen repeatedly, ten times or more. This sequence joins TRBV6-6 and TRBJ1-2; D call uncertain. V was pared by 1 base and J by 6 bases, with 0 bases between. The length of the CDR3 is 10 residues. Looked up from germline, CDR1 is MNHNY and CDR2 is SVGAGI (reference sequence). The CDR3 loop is CASSYYGYTF. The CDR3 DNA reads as TGTGCCAGCAGTTACTATGGCTACACCTTC.

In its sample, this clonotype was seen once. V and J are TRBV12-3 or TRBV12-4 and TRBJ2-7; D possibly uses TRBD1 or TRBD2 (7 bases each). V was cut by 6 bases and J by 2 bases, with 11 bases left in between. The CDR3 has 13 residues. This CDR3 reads CASRQGGAYEQYF. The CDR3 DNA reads TGTGCCAGCAGGCAGGGGGGGGCCTACGAGCAGTACTTC.

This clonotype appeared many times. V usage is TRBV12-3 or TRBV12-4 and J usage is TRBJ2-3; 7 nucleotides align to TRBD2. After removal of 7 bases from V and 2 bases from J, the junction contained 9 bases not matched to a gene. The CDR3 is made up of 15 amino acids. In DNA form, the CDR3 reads TGTGCCAGCACCCCATGGGGGGGGGTCACAGATACGCAGTATTTT. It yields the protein CASTPWGGVTDTQYF.

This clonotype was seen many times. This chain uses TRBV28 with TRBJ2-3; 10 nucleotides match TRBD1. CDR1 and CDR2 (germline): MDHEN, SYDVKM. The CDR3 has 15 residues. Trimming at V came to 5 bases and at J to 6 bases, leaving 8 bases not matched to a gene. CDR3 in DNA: TGTGCCAGCAGTATACCGGGACAGGGGTCCGATACGCAGTATTTT. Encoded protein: CASSIPGQGSDTQYF.

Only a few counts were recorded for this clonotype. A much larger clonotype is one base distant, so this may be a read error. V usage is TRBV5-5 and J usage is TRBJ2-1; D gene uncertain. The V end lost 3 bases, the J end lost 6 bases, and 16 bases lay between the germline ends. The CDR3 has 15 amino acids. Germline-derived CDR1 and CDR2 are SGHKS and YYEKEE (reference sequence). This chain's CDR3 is CASSSTRAWGNEQFF. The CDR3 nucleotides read TGTGCCAGCAGCTCAACACGGGCTTGGGGCAATGAGCAGTTCTTC.